The sample holds a few counts of the clone carrying this TCR beta chain. The data belong to a study of T cells in Graves' hyperthyroidism and ophthalmopathy. This CDR3 is 14 amino acids long. The V end was cut by 7 bases, the J end by 7 bases, with 17 bases between. Germline CDR1 MDHEN, CDR2 SYDVKM. Researchers amplified the TCR beta CDR3 regions from RNA transcripts. The TCR CDR3 first-round RT-PCR relied on the HTBI primer set. TCRdb used MiXCR to reprocess the multiplex PCR reads, holding one entry per CDR3 protein. The profile shows more than 550,000 distinct CDR3 sequences, 15% to 20% of them singletons. Hyperthyroidism had been newly diagnosed in patients aged 18 to 65, and its duration was under 2 months. Diagnosis relied on clinical symptoms, serum thyroxine and TRAb, thyroid ultrasound and orbital computed tomography. The PBMCs studied were ones that came from about 9.9 ml fresh peripheral blood.

This receptor was obtained from a man between 45 and 60 years old with Graves' hyperthyroidism. This chain links TRBV28 with TRBJ1-5; D gene uncertain. Sequenced: blood. The DNA for the CDR3 is TGTGCCAGCACCATAGGTACTGACGGCCAGCCCCAGCATTTT. Translated: CASTIGTDGQPQHF.